The clone carrying this T cell receptor beta chain has ten or more counts. These data originate in a study of CD8+CD57+ T cells in acquired aplastic anemia. CDR1 LGHDT and CDR2 YNNKEL come from the germline V gene (reference sequence). The CDR3 length is 14 residues. The ends were cut back, 1 base at V and 6 bases at J, with 10 bases in the middle. The study profiled TCR beta VDJ and CDR3 using genomic DNA as template. MiXCR, applied by TCRdb to the reads, yields one record per CDR3 protein. Seen here are more than 200,000 distinct CDR3 sequences, under 55% observed once, and the top ten hold around 20%. Individuals selected for sequencing had exhibited CD8+CD57+ cell expansion on flow cytometry. The diagnosis in all patients was severe acquired aplastic anemia.

The sample taken for sequencing was sorted CD4+, CD8+, or CD8+CD57+ T cells (not recorded which) from PBMCs. The J gene is TRBJ1-5, the V gene TRBV3-1; D gene uncertain. The sequence came from a human donor with aplastic anemia. CDR3 sequence reads: CASSQGRIGQPQHF. The CDR3 nucleotides read TGTGCCAGCAGCCAAGGACGGATTGGTCAGCCCCAGCATTTT. Looking up the rest from reference TRBV3-1 and TRBJ1-5 gives the full variable domain: DTAVSQTPKYLVTQMGNDKSIKCEQNLGHDTMYWYKQDSKKFLKIMFSYNNKELIINETVPNRFSPKSPDKAHLNLHINSLELGDSAVYFCASSQGRIGQPQHFGDGTRLSIL.